This TCR beta chain was profiled in a study of vaccination effects on CD4 cells after COVID-19. The overall study: Following the second dose by a median of 72 days, the post-vaccine samples were obtained.

Libraries were prepared by immunoSEQ multiplex PCR; TCRdb keeps only in-frame clonotypes and omits some of them. The sample includes 29,000 or so clones, around 74% of them seen just once. With regard to this clone: Antigen specificity is unknown.

CDR1 is SNHLY and CDR2 is FYNNEI in the germline V gene. This CDR3 spans 14 amino acids. V lost 10 bases to trimming and J lost 6 bases, with 19 bases between them. Antigen-specific CD4+ T cells were expanded (with viral peptide pools) by the ViraFEST assay ahead of sequencing. Scientists isolated CD4+ T cells after a roughly ten-day culture period ended. Everyone in the study got two shots of either the BNT162b2 or mRNA-1273 vaccine. Neither prior SARS-CoV-2 infection nor positive nucleocapsid antibodies were present in the vaccine recipients. In culture with approximately 10 IU/ml IL-2 and about 10 ug/ml peptides, PBMC were grown at some 2 million per well.

The chain combines TRBV2 with TRBJ1-3; the D gene is possibly TRBD1 (5 bases). The sample was CD4+ T cells from PBMCs cultured with HCoV-OC43 spike peptides, taken after COVID-19 vaccination. The subset was: HCoV-OC43 spike overlapping peptide pool stimulation. This receptor was obtained from a human donor who received a COVID-19 vaccine. The CDR3 nucleotides are TGTGCCATCGTTTCGAGGGGAGATAAAAACACCATATATTTT. As protein: CAIVSRGDKNTIYF.